This entry lists 16 T cell receptor beta chains sequenced from one sample in a study of graft-versus-host responses after intestinal transplantation. The data were produced by immunoSEQ multiplex PCR, yet TCRdb's version contains in-frame clones alone and is incomplete. The sample includes roughly 5,600 clones, roughly 80% of them seen just once. The authors processed graft tissue to release intraepithelial and lamina propria lymphocytes. The material was ileum tissue, obtained less than 240 days after intestinal transplant. These receptors originate from a human patient who received an intestinal transplant, so some T cells may come from the graft donor.

The chain combines TRBV6-5 with TRBJ2-3; 9 bases fit TRBD1. The CDR3 length is 16 residues. V lost 2 bases, J lost 4 bases, and 7 bases stayed unmatched. The germline CDR1 and CDR2 sequences are MNHEY and SVGAGI. CDR3 in DNA: TGTGCCAGCAGTTACCTCCCGGGACAGGGCGCAGATACGCAGTATTTT. Encoded protein: CASSYLPGQGADTQYF.

The sample holds a few counts of this clone. The gene calls are TRBV5-6 and TRBJ1-4; TRBD1 matches at 8 bases. Trimming took 0 bases from V and 8 from J; bases not matched to a gene: 6. CDR1 and CDR2 from the germline V gene are SGHDT and YYEEEE. CDR3 size: 15 residues. Here the CDR3 DNA reads TGTGCCAGCAGCTTGGGGCAGGGGGCAGGAGAAAAACTGTTTTTT. Its protein product is CASSLGQGAGEKLFF.

Comment on this clone: A read error may account for a junction end that differs from germline. The chain employs TRBV30 and TRBJ1-1, with D uncertain. CDR1 and CDR2 (germline): GTSNPN, SVGIG (reference sequence). The CDR3 extends over 13 amino acids. The CDR3 loop reads CAGSKGVGAEASF. In nucleotides, the CDR3 is TGTGCCGGGTCTAAGGGTGTAGGAGCTGAAGCTTCCTTT.

The V call is TRBV6-6, the J call TRBJ2-7, with D perhaps matching TRBD1 (6 bases). From germline, CDR1 is MNHNY and CDR2 SVGAGI (reference sequence). CDR3 length: 12 residues. Between the trimmed V and J ends, which lost 9 bases and 3 bases, there was a span of 12 bases. DNA of the CDR3: TGTGCCAGTTACTCACAGGGCTACGAGCAGTACTTC. Its protein product is CASYSQGYEQYF.

CDR3 amino acids: CASSLSSGYTF. DNA of the CDR3: TGTGCCAGCAGCTTGAGTTCTGGCTACACCTTC. V and J are TRBV5-6 and TRBJ1-2; D uncertain. Trimming took off 1 base at V and 7 bases at J, with 5 bases between the two ends. CDR1 and CDR2 (germline): SGHDT, YYEEEE. CDR3 size: 11 residues.

The V and J genes are TRBV21-1 and TRBJ1-5. TRBV21-1 is a known pseudogene. This CDR3 is 14 amino acids long. CDR3 sequence reads: CASSKASSNQPQHF. The CDR3 nucleotides are TGTGCCAGCAGCAAAGCAAGCAGCAATCAGCCCCAGCATTTT.

The chain combines TRBV5-1 with TRBJ1-6, with D possibly matching TRBD1 (6 bases). The germline V gene has CDR1 SGHRS and CDR2 YFSETQ. There are 15 residues in the CDR3. Trimming shortened V by 3 bases and J by 9 bases, and 16 bases separated the two germline ends. The CDR3 is CASSSTGTLSSPLHF. CDR3 in DNA: TGCGCCAGCAGCTCCACCGGGACATTAAGTTCACCCCTCCACTTT.

The rearrangement links TRBV19 to TRBJ2-6; D is ambiguous. Germline V gives CDR1 LNHDA, CDR2 SQIVND (reference sequence). Trimming removed 1 base at V and 4 bases at J, with 17 bases between. The CDR3 runs to 18 residues. Written as DNA, the CDR3 is TGTGCCAGTAGTATAGGGTTGGACGCAGGTTCGGGGGCCAACGTCCTGACTTTC. Translation: CASSIGLDAGSGANVLTF.

The chain employs TRBV19 and TRBJ2-7, with 7 bases that match TRBD1. The ends lost 6 bases at V and 6 bases at J; junction bases unmatched: 14. The CDR3 contains 15 residues. Germline CDR1 LNHDA, CDR2 SQIVND (reference sequence). In nucleotides, the CDR3 is TGTGCCAGTAGGGCCTCCGGGACAGACCGGCGCGAGCAGTACTTC. This codes for CASRASGTDRREQYF.

This clone came up a few times. The gene calls are TRBV5-5 and TRBJ1-2; D ambiguous. This CDR3 has 16 residues. The V gene lost 6 bases and the J gene lost 4 bases, with 22 bases spanning the gap. The V gene's germline CDR1 is SGHKS and CDR2 YYEKEE (reference sequence). The CDR3 sequence is CASTSAISRKTYGYTF. As DNA, the CDR3 is TGTGCCAGCACTTCAGCTATCTCGCGAAAGACCTATGGCTACACCTTC.

The J gene is TRBJ1-5, the V gene TRBV7-8; no clear D. Germline V gene lookup returns CDR1 SGHVS and CDR2 FQNEAQ. The CDR3 extends over 13 amino acids. Trimming took off 2 bases at V and 4 bases at J, with 6 bases between the two ends. The CDR3 region has the DNA TGTGCCAGCAGCTTATTTAGGAATCAGCCCCAGCATTTT. It is translated as CASSLFRNQPQHF.

V is TRBV7-8 and J is TRBJ2-7; 8 bases match TRBD1. The trim removed 2 bases at V and 4 bases at J, leaving 7 bases unmatched. CDR1 is SGHVS and CDR2 is FQNEAQ in the germline V gene. This CDR3 region has 15 residues. The CDR3 region has the DNA TGTGCCAGCAGCTTATCGCGGACAGGGCTGTACGAGCAGTACTTC. This sequence encodes CASSLSRTGLYEQYF.

This clone was recorded once. The rearrangement links TRBV18 to TRBJ1-5, with D tentatively TRBD1 (5 bases). The V and J ends lost 4 bases and 2 bases respectively, with 6 bases between them. The CDR3 has 13 amino acids. Looked up from germline, CDR1 is KGHSH and CDR2 is LQKENI. The CDR3 DNA reads TGTGCCAGCTCACAAGGGGGCAATCAGCCCCAGCATTTT. This codes for CASSQGGNQPQHF.

The chain employs TRBV7-6 and TRBJ2-5; D may be TRBD1 or TRBD2 (6 bases each). Trimming cost V 1 base and J 5 bases, with 17 bases left between them. Per germline, CDR1 SGHVS and CDR2 FNYEAQ. The CDR3 sequence is 16 residues long. The DNA of the CDR3 is TGTGCCAGCAGCTTAGTGCCGGGGGCTAGAGGGGAGACCCAGTACTTC. Translation gives CASSLVPGARGETQYF. The entire variable domain, with the rest obtained from reference TRBV7-6 and TRBJ2-5, is as follows: GAGVSQSPRYKVTKRGQDVALRCDPISGHVSLYWYRQALGQGPEFLTYFNYEAQQDKSGLPNDRFSAERPEGSISTLTIQRTEQRDSAMYRCASSLVPGARGETQYFGPGTRLLVL.

V is TRBV9 and J is TRBJ1-6; tentative D call: TRBD1 (5 bases). Trimming pared 3 bases from V and 9 bases from J, leaving 16 bases between. Germline CDR1 reads SGDLS; CDR2 reads YYNGEE. The CDR3 totals 15 residues. This chain's CDR3 is CASSAQGPRGSPLHF. In DNA form, the CDR3 reads TGTGCCAGCAGCGCCCAGGGCCCTAGGGGTTCACCCCTCCACTTT.

V is TRBV28 and J is TRBJ2-7; 7 bases are shared with TRBD1. Germline trimming cut 1 base from V and 2 bases from J; bases unmatched to any gene: 5. CDR1 and CDR2 from the germline V gene are MDHEN and SYDVKM. The CDR3 length is 15 residues. CDR3 coding DNA: TGTGCCAGCAGTTTATCAACAGGGGATCCCTACGAGCAGTACTTC. This codes for CASSLSTGDPYEQYF.